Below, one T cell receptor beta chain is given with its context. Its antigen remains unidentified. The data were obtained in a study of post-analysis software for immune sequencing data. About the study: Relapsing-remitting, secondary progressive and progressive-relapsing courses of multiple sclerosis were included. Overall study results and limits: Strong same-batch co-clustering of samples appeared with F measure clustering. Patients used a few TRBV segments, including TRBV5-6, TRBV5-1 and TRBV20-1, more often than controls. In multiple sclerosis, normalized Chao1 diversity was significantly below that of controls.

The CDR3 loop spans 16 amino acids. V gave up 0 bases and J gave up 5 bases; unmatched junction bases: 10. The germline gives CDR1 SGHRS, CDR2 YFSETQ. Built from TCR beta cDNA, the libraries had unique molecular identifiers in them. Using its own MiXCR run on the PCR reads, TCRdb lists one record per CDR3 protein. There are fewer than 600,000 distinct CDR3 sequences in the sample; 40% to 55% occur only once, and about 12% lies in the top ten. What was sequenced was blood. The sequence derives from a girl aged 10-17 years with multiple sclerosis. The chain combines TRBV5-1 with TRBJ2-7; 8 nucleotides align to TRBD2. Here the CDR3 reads CASSLANPGLVDEQYF. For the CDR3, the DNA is TGCGCCAGCAGCTTGGCCAATCCGGGACTAGTAGACGAGCAGTACTTC. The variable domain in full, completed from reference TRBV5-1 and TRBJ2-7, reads KAGVTQTPRYLIKTRGQQVTLSCSPISGHRSVSWYQQTPGQGLQFLFEYFSETQRNKGNFPGRFSGRQFSNSRSEMNVSTLELGDSALYLCASSLANPGLVDEQYFGPGTRLTVT.